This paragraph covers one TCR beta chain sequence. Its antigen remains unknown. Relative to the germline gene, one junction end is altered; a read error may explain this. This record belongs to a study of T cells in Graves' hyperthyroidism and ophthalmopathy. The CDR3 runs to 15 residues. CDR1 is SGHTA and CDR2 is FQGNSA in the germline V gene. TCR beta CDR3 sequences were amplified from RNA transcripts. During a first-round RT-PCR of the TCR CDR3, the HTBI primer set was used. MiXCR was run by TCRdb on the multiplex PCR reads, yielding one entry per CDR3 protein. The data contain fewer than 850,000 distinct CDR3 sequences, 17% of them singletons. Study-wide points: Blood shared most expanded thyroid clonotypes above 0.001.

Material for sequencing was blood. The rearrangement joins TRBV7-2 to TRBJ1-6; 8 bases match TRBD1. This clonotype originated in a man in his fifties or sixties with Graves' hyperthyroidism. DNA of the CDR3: TGTGCCAGCAGCTTTAGAACAGGGGGAAATTCACCCCCCCACTTT. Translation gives CASSFRTGGNSPPHF.